Listed below are T cell receptor beta chains from one sample, sequenced in a study of blood T cell repertoires in COVID-19. The table came from immunoSEQ multiplex PCR; TCRdb's copy has only in-frame clones and leaves some out. The table includes over 400,000 clones, about 89% detected once. The sample consisted of peripheral blood. These receptors were obtained from a woman between 50 and 59 years old with COVID-19, enrolled during active disease. Both conserved end residues are part of each CDR3. D genes are given only for firm matches. Where a row states a size, it is once, few, many or the class of an expanded clone; other rows omit it.

j_gene: TRBJ1-6
v_gene: TRBV28
abundance: -
d_gene: TRBD1
CDR3nt: TGTGCCAGCAGCCCGGGACAGGGGATTTCACCCCTCCACTTT
CDR3aa: CASSPGQGISPLHF

j_gene: TRBJ1-2
v_gene: TRBV3-1/TRBV3-2
abundance: -
d_gene: TRBD1
CDR3nt: TGTGCCAGCAGCCGTCCGGGACAGGGATCATACGATAGAGGCTACACCTTC
CDR3aa: CASSRPGQGSYDRGYTF

j_gene: TRBJ1-1
v_gene: TRBV5-1
abundance: -
d_gene: -
CDR3nt: TGCGCCAGCAGCTCGGGACTGGTACCAATGAACACTGAAGCTTTCTTT
CDR3aa: CASSSGLVPMNTEAFF

j_gene: TRBJ1-6
v_gene: TRBV27
abundance: -
d_gene: -
CDR3nt: TGTGCCAGCAGATCGGGGATATATAATTCACCCCTCCACTTT
CDR3aa: CASRSGIYNSPLHF

j_gene: TRBJ1-4
v_gene: TRBV5-6
abundance: once
d_gene: -
CDR3nt: TGTGCCAGCAGCTTGGTATCCCGGGGTTACGAAAAACTGTTTTTT
CDR3aa: CASSLVSRGYEKLFF

j_gene: TRBJ2-7
v_gene: TRBV7-2
abundance: -
d_gene: TRBD2
CDR3nt: TGTGCCAGCAGCTTCAGCGGGGGTCACGAGCAGTACTTC
CDR3aa: CASSFSGGHEQYF

j_gene: TRBJ2-7
v_gene: TRBV6-5
abundance: -
d_gene: TRBD1
CDR3nt: TGTGCCAGCAGTTTTTACCCCGCAGGGGGCTACGAGCAGTACTTC
CDR3aa: CASSFYPAGGYEQYF

j_gene: TRBJ2-5
v_gene: TRBV2
abundance: once
d_gene: TRBD1
CDR3nt: TGTGCCAGCAGGGGTATACGACAGGGGGCACGGGAGACCCAGTACTTC
CDR3aa: CASRGIRQGARETQYF

j_gene: TRBJ1-2
v_gene: TRBV6-1
abundance: -
d_gene: TRBD1
CDR3nt: TGTGCCAGCAGTGCTGACAGGGGCCCCAGGAGCTATGGCTACACCTTC
CDR3aa: CASSADRGPRSYGYTF

j_gene: TRBJ2-2
v_gene: TRBV4-2
abundance: -
d_gene: -
CDR3nt: TGTGCCAGCAGGGCCGGGACTGCGAACACCGGGGAGCTGTTTTTT
CDR3aa: CASRAGTANTGELFF

j_gene: TRBJ1-3
v_gene: TRBV5-1
abundance: once
d_gene: TRBD1
CDR3nt: TGCGCCAGCAGCGATCCCGGGACAGGGGTTCACACCATATATTTT
CDR3aa: CASSDPGTGVHTIYF

j_gene: TRBJ1-2
v_gene: TRBV4-2
abundance: -
d_gene: -
CDR3nt: TGTGCCAGCAGCGAGGAAGGGGACTACTATGGCTACACCTTC
CDR3aa: CASSEEGDYYGYTF

j_gene: TRBJ1-2
v_gene: TRBV28
abundance: -
d_gene: -
CDR3nt: TGTGCCAGCAGGGAACAGGGCCACTATGGCTACACCTTC
CDR3aa: CASREQGHYGYTF

j_gene: TRBJ2-2
v_gene: TRBV30
abundance: -
d_gene: TRBD1
CDR3nt: TGTGCCTGGAGTGGCAGGGGGATCAACACCGGGGAGCTGTTTTTT
CDR3aa: CAWSGRGINTGELFF

j_gene: TRBJ2-1
v_gene: TRBV5-1
abundance: -
d_gene: TRBD2
CDR3nt: TGCGCCAGTACCCTCGGGACTAGCGCTGGTGAGCAGTTCTTC
CDR3aa: CASTLGTSAGEQFF

j_gene: TRBJ1-2
v_gene: TRBV7-3
abundance: -
d_gene: -
CDR3nt: TGTGCCAGCAGCTTAAACAGAAACTATGGCTACACCTTC
CDR3aa: CASSLNRNYGYTF

j_gene: TRBJ2-2
v_gene: TRBV20-1
abundance: -
d_gene: -
CDR3nt: TGCAGTGCTAGTCTTACGAAGGCGGACAGAGCCGGGGAGCTGTTTTTT
CDR3aa: CSASLTKADRAGELFF

j_gene: TRBJ2-1
v_gene: TRBV5-1
abundance: -
d_gene: -
CDR3nt: TGCGCCAGCAGCTTGGGACTGTCGGACTACAATGAGCAGTTCTTC
CDR3aa: CASSLGLSDYNEQFF

j_gene: TRBJ2-5
v_gene: TRBV2
abundance: once
d_gene: TRBD2
CDR3nt: TGTGCCAGCATCGGACTAGTGGAGACCCAGTACTTC
CDR3aa: CASIGLVETQYF

j_gene: TRBJ1-6
v_gene: TRBV5-1
abundance: -
d_gene: TRBD1
CDR3nt: TGCGCCAGCAGCTTGGCGGGACAGGCTAATTCACCCCTCCACTTT
CDR3aa: CASSLAGQANSPLHF

j_gene: TRBJ1-6
v_gene: TRBV30
abundance: -
d_gene: -
CDR3nt: TGTGCCTGGAGCAACAGGGCGGATTCACCCCTCCACTTT
CDR3aa: CAWSNRADSPLHF

j_gene: TRBJ1-3
v_gene: TRBV9
abundance: once
d_gene: -
CDR3nt: TGTGCCAGCAGCGTAACAGGCGGAGCGAGTTCTGGAAACACCATATATTTT
CDR3aa: CASSVTGGASSGNTIYF

j_gene: TRBJ2-7
v_gene: TRBV4-2
abundance: -
d_gene: -
CDR3nt: TGTGCCAGCAGCCGGGACTTCCTAGGCGCCAGCTCCTACGAGCAGTACTTC
CDR3aa: CASSRDFLGASSYEQYF

j_gene: TRBJ2-3
v_gene: TRBV24-1
abundance: -
d_gene: TRBD2
CDR3nt: TGTGCCACCAGTGACCCAACTTCAACTAGCGGCTACACAGATACGCAGTATTTT
CDR3aa: CATSDPTSTSGYTDTQYF

j_gene: TRBJ1-5
v_gene: TRBV11-3
abundance: -
d_gene: TRBD1
CDR3nt: TGTGCCAGCAGCTTAGACCCACAGGGGGCATTAAATCAGCCCCAGCATTTT
CDR3aa: CASSLDPQGALNQPQHF

j_gene: TRBJ1-2
v_gene: TRBV12-3/TRBV12-4
abundance: -
d_gene: -
CDR3nt: TGTGCCAGCAGTTTAGGAACAGGAAGAGGCTACACCTTC
CDR3aa: CASSLGTGRGYTF

j_gene: TRBJ2-3
v_gene: TRBV24-1
abundance: -
d_gene: -
CDR3nt: TGTGCCACCAGTGATGCTAGCGCGGGGAGTGATACGCAGTATTTT
CDR3aa: CATSDASAGSDTQYF

j_gene: TRBJ2-7
v_gene: TRBV2
abundance: -
d_gene: TRBD1
CDR3nt: TGTGCCAGCAGTGTTCAGGGGGTTCTCGAGCAGTACTTC
CDR3aa: CASSVQGVLEQYF

j_gene: TRBJ2-2
v_gene: TRBV24-1
abundance: -
d_gene: -
CDR3nt: TGTGCCACCGGCGGGACGGCAAACACCGGGGAGCTGTTTTTT
CDR3aa: CATGGTANTGELFF

j_gene: TRBJ2-2
v_gene: TRBV7-8
abundance: -
d_gene: TRBD2
CDR3nt: TGTGCCAGCAGCTCGACGACTAGCGGGGGGTTAAACACCGGGGAGCTGTTTTTT
CDR3aa: CASSSTTSGGLNTGELFF

j_gene: TRBJ1-2
v_gene: TRBV3-1/TRBV3-2
abundance: -
d_gene: -
CDR3nt: TGTGCCAGCAGCCAAACGACAGGTACTTATGGCTACACCTTC
CDR3aa: CASSQTTGTYGYTF

j_gene: TRBJ1-3
v_gene: TRBV5-1
abundance: -
d_gene: TRBD1
CDR3nt: TGCGCCAGCAGCTTGGCCGGGACAGGCTCTGGAAACACCATATATTTT
CDR3aa: CASSLAGTGSGNTIYF

j_gene: TRBJ1-6
v_gene: TRBV3-1/TRBV3-2
abundance: -
d_gene: TRBD1
CDR3nt: TGTGCCAGCAGCTTCCAAAGGGGACAGGGTGATTCACCCCTCCACTTT
CDR3aa: CASSFQRGQGDSPLHF

j_gene: TRBJ2-7
v_gene: TRBV29-1
abundance: -
d_gene: TRBD2
CDR3nt: TGCAGCGTTGAAGACCGGGCTCCTAGCGGGGGACACTACGAGCAGTACTTC
CDR3aa: CSVEDRAPSGGHYEQYF

j_gene: TRBJ2-5
v_gene: TRBV9
abundance: -
d_gene: -
CDR3nt: TGTGCCAGCAGCTCCCGAGGAAAAGAGACCCAGTACTTC
CDR3aa: CASSSRGKETQYF

j_gene: TRBJ2-1
v_gene: TRBV4-1
abundance: -
d_gene: TRBD2
CDR3nt: TGCGCCAGCAGCCAGCCCGGGACTAGCGGCCTGTACAATGAGCAGTTCTTC
CDR3aa: CASSQPGTSGLYNEQFF

j_gene: TRBJ1-6
v_gene: TRBV3-1/TRBV3-2
abundance: few
d_gene: TRBD1
CDR3nt: TGTGCCAGCAGCCAGGTTCGGACAGGAGGTTCACCCCTCCACTTT
CDR3aa: CASSQVRTGGSPLHF

j_gene: TRBJ2-5
v_gene: TRBV9
abundance: -
d_gene: TRBD2
CDR3nt: TGTGCCAGCAGCGCGGGGGGGCGGGAGACCCAGTACTTC
CDR3aa: CASSAGGRETQYF

j_gene: TRBJ2-3
v_gene: TRBV11-2
abundance: -
d_gene: -
CDR3nt: TGTGCCAGCAGCTTATTTGCCCCCGGAGATCCAGATACGCAGTATTTT
CDR3aa: CASSLFAPGDPDTQYF

j_gene: TRBJ1-1
v_gene: TRBV6-5
abundance: once
d_gene: TRBD1
CDR3nt: TGTGCCAGCAGCTTGACAGGGGAGACTGAAGCTTTCTTT
CDR3aa: CASSLTGETEAFF

j_gene: TRBJ2-3
v_gene: TRBV28
abundance: -
d_gene: -
CDR3nt: TGTGCCAGCAGCTCAAGAGGGGGGGCTGACACAGATACGCAGTATTTT
CDR3aa: CASSSRGGADTDTQYF

j_gene: TRBJ2-2
v_gene: TRBV29-1
abundance: -
d_gene: -
CDR3nt: TGCAGCGTTGACACCCCGGGCACCGGGGAGCTGTTTTTT
CDR3aa: CSVDTPGTGELFF

j_gene: TRBJ1-3
v_gene: TRBV2
abundance: -
d_gene: -
CDR3nt: TGTGCCCAAGAAGCCGGAAACACCATATATTTT
CDR3aa: CAQEAGNTIYF

j_gene: TRBJ1-3
v_gene: TRBV5-1
abundance: -
d_gene: -
CDR3nt: TGCGCCAGCAGCTTGGACAGCACCTCTGGAAACACCATATATTTT
CDR3aa: CASSLDSTSGNTIYF

j_gene: TRBJ2-3
v_gene: TRBV5-6
abundance: -
d_gene: -
CDR3nt: TGTGCCAGCAGCTTGGGGCGGTTCACAGATACGCAGTATTTT
CDR3aa: CASSLGRFTDTQYF

j_gene: TRBJ2-1
v_gene: TRBV5-8
abundance: -
d_gene: TRBD1
CDR3nt: TGTGCCAGCAGCCCGGGAATATCGGGACAGACTTCGGGAGAGCAGTTCTTC
CDR3aa: CASSPGISGQTSGEQFF

j_gene: TRBJ1-2
v_gene: TRBV15
abundance: -
d_gene: -
CDR3nt: TGTGCCACCAGCAGAGATAGAGGGCGCGATGGCTACACCTTC
CDR3aa: CATSRDRGRDGYTF

j_gene: TRBJ2-3
v_gene: TRBV29-1
abundance: -
d_gene: TRBD2
CDR3nt: TGCAGCGTTGTAACTAGCGTATATGATACGCAGTATTTT
CDR3aa: CSVVTSVYDTQYF